This entry concerns a single T cell receptor (beta chain). This entry belongs to a study of cytomegalovirus exposure and HLA in healthy donors. Use of 60 Vbeta and 13 Jbeta primers characterized the PCR. Here immunoSEQ multiplex PCR was the method, and the copy in TCRdb shows in-frame clones only, minus some. This table has about 21,000 clones, approximately 80% appearing once. V lost 0 bases, J lost 4 bases, and 8 bases stayed unmatched. In germline, CDR1 is SGHNT, CDR2 YYREEE (reference sequence). The CDR3 consists of 16 residues. This clonotype was sampled from a man in his 60s in good health and CMV-seronegative. This sequence joins TRBV5-4 and TRBJ2-5; 8 nucleotides agree with TRBD1. Source material: PBMCs. In nucleotides, the CDR3 is TGTGCCAGCAGCTTGGTCAACAGGGGGGTTTCAGAGACCCAGTACTTC. Its translation: CASSLVNRGVSETQYF.